Listed below are T cell receptor beta chains from one sample, sequenced in a study of response to subunit inactivated influenza vaccine. TCRdb analysed the RT-PCR reads with MiXCR anew, one entry per CDR3 protein. Among 590,000 or so distinct CDR3 sequences listed, less than 15% were seen once. The sequenced sample was PBMCs from blood, obtained around 15 days before vaccination. The receptors were gathered from a middle-aged man who received an inactivated influenza vaccine. Each CDR3 is given with its conserved first and last residue. The D gene is left open where the match is weak. Clone sizes are given selectively: once, few, many, or a class where the clone is expanded.

v_gene	abundance	d_gene	j_gene	CDR3nt	CDR3aa
TRBV9	few	TRBD2	TRBJ2-7	TGTGCCAGCAGCGTAGGAGCGGGAGGGCACGAGCAGTACTTC	CASSVGAGGHEQYF
TRBV5-1	few	.	TRBJ2-2	TGCGCCAGCAGCTTGGAGGCCATCGGTGGAGCCGGGGAGCTGTTTTTT	CASSLEAIGGAGELFF
TRBV28	.	.	TRBJ1-2	TGTGCCAGCAGTCCCACTGGTTTAACCTATGGCTACACCTTC	CASSPTGLTYGYTF
TRBV3-1	.	TRBD1	TRBJ1-4	TGTGCCAGCAGCCACTACGGGACAGGGAATGAAAAACTGTTTTTT	CASSHYGTGNEKLFF
TRBV7-6	.	TRBD2	TRBJ2-2	TGTGCCAGCAGCCCGACGACTAGCATTAACACCGGGGAGCTGTTTTTT	CASSPTTSINTGELFF
TRBV7-2	.	.	TRBJ2-5	TGTGCCAGCAGTTCGAGGGGTACTTTGGGGACCCAGTACTTC	CASSSRGTLGTQYF
TRBV9	.	TRBD2	TRBJ2-7	TGTGCCAGCGGCATCGGGGGGGCCTACGAGCAGTACTTC	CASGIGGAYEQYF
TRBV20-1	.	.	TRBJ2-3	TGCAGTGCTAGAGATATACCAGATACGCAGTATTTT	CSARDIPDTQYF
TRBV29-1	.	.	TRBJ1-2	TGCAGCGTTGAAGGCCAGAACTATGGCTACACCTTC	CSVEGQNYGYTF
TRBV5-4	.	TRBD2	TRBJ2-2	TGTGCCAGCAGCTTTGTGCGGGAGGGGACCGGGGAGCTGTTTTTT	CASSFVREGTGELFF
TRBV5-1	.	.	TRBJ2-2	TGCGCCAGCAGCTTGGCGCAGGTTTCAAACACCGGGGAGCTGTTTTTT	CASSLAQVSNTGELFF
TRBV30	.	.	TRBJ2-1	TGTGCCTGTGGACCGGGGACACGAAATGAGCAGTTCTTC	CACGPGTRNEQFF
TRBV7-9	.	.	TRBJ1-1	TGTGCCAGCAGCGAACTATCCATGAACACTGAAGCTTTCTTT	CASSELSMNTEAFF
TRBV30	.	.	TRBJ1-1	TGTGCCCTACTCGGCTACCCTTTGAACACTGAAGCTTTCTTT	CALLGYPLNTEAFF
TRBV9	.	.	TRBJ2-1	TGTGCCAGCAGCCCCCAAGCCCGCGGGGGGACAGGGTTCGAAAATGAGCAGTTCTTC	CASSPQARGGTGFENEQFF
TRBV15	few	TRBD2	TRBJ2-5	TGTGCCACCAGCAGAGAGGGACTAGCGGGAGAAGAGACCCAGTACTTC	CATSREGLAGEETQYF
TRBV5-1	many	.	TRBJ2-1	TGCGCCAGCAGCTTGGCTCTTAGCTCCTACAATGAGCAGTTCTTC	CASSLALSSYNEQFF
TRBV29-1	.	.	TRBJ2-5	TGCAGCGTTGAGGGGGGACAGACCCAGTACTTC	CSVEGGQTQYF
TRBV6-2/TRBV6-3	.	.	TRBJ2-7	TGTGCCAGCAGTTACCCCGGCGCAACCTACGAGCAGTACTTC	CASSYPGATYEQYF
TRBV5-1	few	TRBD1	TRBJ2-1	TGCGCCAGCAGCCCGGAAGGACAGGGGGCGAGGTTTGAGCAGTTCTTC	CASSPEGQGARFEQFF
TRBV20-1	few	.	TRBJ2-7	TGCAGTGCTAGAGAGGTGCCGGGGGCCTACGAGCAGTACTTC	CSAREVPGAYEQYF
TRBV7-9	few	.	TRBJ2-7	TGTGCCAGCAGCTTCGGGGCAGGCGGCGAGCAGTACTTC	CASSFGAGGEQYF
TRBV14	.	.	TRBJ1-1	TGTGCCAGCAGCCCCCCGGGGGTCCCGGGGACTGAAGCTTTCTTT	CASSPPGVPGTEAFF
TRBV5-1	few	.	TRBJ1-2	TGCGCCAGCAGCCGCCTTCGAGGGACGGAGTTGTGGGGCTACACCTTC	CASSRLRGTELWGYTF
TRBV27	few	TRBD1	TRBJ2-1	TGTGCCAGCAGTCCCCTCAGGGGGCCTACCTACAATGAGCAGTTCTTC	CASSPLRGPTYNEQFF
TRBV7-9	.	.	TRBJ1-6	TGTGCCAGCAGCCGGACAGATCCCTCACCCCTCCACTTT	CASSRTDPSPLHF
TRBV5-1	.	TRBD2	TRBJ2-3	TGCGCCAGCAGCCCGGCTAGCGGGATGGGCACAGATACGCAGTATTTT	CASSPASGMGTDTQYF
TRBV5-6	few	.	TRBJ2-6	TGTGCCAGCAGCCCCCTGGGGGGCCTTAGCTCTGGGGCCAACGTCCTGACTTTC	CASSPLGGLSSGANVLTF